The clone carrying this T cell receptor (beta chain) has ten or more counts. The antigen is unknown. The sample belongs to a study of neurological immune-mediated disorders. Whole-study results and caveats: One related-CDR3 cluster, found by phylogenetic grouping, held repertoires of 18 of 34 multiple sclerosis patients and is a possible signature.

TCRdb re-analysed the 5' RACE reads in MiXCR, keeping a single row per CDR3 protein. The sample has tens of thousands of distinct CDR3 sequences; around 3.5% are singletons. From germline, CDR1 is SGHRS and CDR2 YFSETQ. The CDR3 loop spans 16 amino acids. Trimming at V came to 4 bases and at J to 5 bases, leaving 13 bases not matched to a gene. The chain employs TRBV5-1 and TRBJ2-3, with TRBD1 matching over 7 bases. Sequenced material: PBMCs. The TCR comes from a man in his forties or fifties with multiple sclerosis. The CDR3 DNA reads as TGCGCCAGCAGCCGTGACAGGGCCTCCTCTCTAGATACGCAGTATTTT. It specifies CASSRDRASSLDTQYF.